This T cell receptor beta chain was captured by sequencing in a study of molecular identifiers for immune sequencing clone quantification. Findings and caveats of the study: Detectable among more than 800,000 naive cells, according to reports, was Jurkat TCR RNA spiked in from one cell. Among effectors, clones above 20 RNA copies held over 99% of molecules; among naive cells, under 1%.

This CDR3 has 17 residues. With 0 bases removed from V and 7 bases from J, the gap between germline ends came to 18 bases. Germline CDR1 reads MGHRA; CDR2 reads YSYEKL. As concerns this clonotype: Antigen: not known.

TCRdb ran MiXCR on the PCR reads and lists one entry per CDR3 protein. The sample gives about 320,000 distinct CDR3 sequences, under 25% of which show up once; 0.65% to 0.75% is in the top ten. The gene calls are TRBV4-1 and TRBJ2-2; D is possibly TRBD1 or TRBD2 (5 bases each). This receptor was identified in a human donor in good health. Some libraries in this study had Jurkat cell RNA spiked in. Input material: naive CD8+ T cells from blood, with Jurkat cell RNA spiked in. Specified subset: FACS-sorted CD8+CD4-CCR7+CD45RA+ naive T cells. CDR3 bases: TGCGCCAGCAGCCAAGATGGGGGTGCCACATGGGGCGGGGAGCTGTTTTTT. This sequence encodes CASSQDGGATWGGELFF.